These 25 T cell receptor beta chains share one sample of origin, sequenced in a study of blood T cell repertoires in COVID-19. Using immunoSEQ multiplex PCR, the repertoire was profiled, and TCRdb retains in-frame clones only, with some absent. The repertoire holds 150,000 to 200,000 clones, with more than 75% as singletons. The sequenced sample was peripheral blood. All receptors derive from a woman between 45 and 60 years old with active or convalescent COVID-19.

This chain links TRBV5-4 with TRBJ2-3; 8 positions agree with TRBD2. Germline CDR1 reads SGHNT; CDR2 reads YYREEE (reference sequence). The CDR3 covers 15 residues. The V gene end was trimmed by 3 bases and the J gene end by 5 bases; junction bases not matched to a gene: 8. The CDR3 region is CASSSAGARGDTQYF. CDR3 DNA: TGTGCCAGCAGCTCAGCGGGAGCCCGGGGAGATACGCAGTATTTT.

This chain links TRBV19 with TRBJ2-7; 10 nucleotides align to TRBD1. This CDR3 has 14 amino acids. Trimming cost V 6 bases and J 3 bases; bases outside gene matches: 5. Germline loops: CDR1 LNHDA, CDR2 SQIVND (reference sequence). CDR3 protein: CASSPGTGVYEQYF. The CDR3 DNA is TGTGCCAGTAGCCCCGGGACAGGGGTCTACGAGCAGTACTTC.

The table lists this clone with a count of one. The chain combines TRBV28 with TRBJ1-1; 11 positions agree with TRBD1. This CDR3 spans 15 amino acids. Germline trimming cut 4 bases from V and 4 bases from J; bases unmatched to any gene: 5. Germline loops: CDR1 MDHEN, CDR2 SYDVKM. CDR3 bases: TGTGCCAGCAGTTGGACAGGGGGCGCCGGCACTGAAGCTTTCTTT. It translates to CASSWTGGAGTEAFF.

The V and J genes are TRBV7-6 and TRBJ2-7, with D possibly matching TRBD1 (7 bases). Germline CDR1 reads SGHVS; CDR2 reads FNYEAQ. Between the trimmed V and J ends, which lost 6 bases and 5 bases, there was a span of 20 bases. The CDR3 spans 15 residues. The CDR3 coding sequence is TGTGCCAGCAGTCCAGGGGGAGGTCAATTGGACGAGCAGTACTTC. Translated: CASSPGGGQLDEQYF.

The chain carries TRBV20-1 and TRBJ1-5; D ambiguous. V lost 3 bases and J lost 2, with 14 bases in between. The germline gives CDR1 DFQATT, CDR2 SNEGSKA (reference sequence). This CDR3 is built from 15 residues. CDR3 bases: TGCAGTGCTAGTTTGGGGAGGAGGGGCAATCAGCCCCAGCATTTT. It specifies CSASLGRRGNQPQHF.

The gene calls are TRBV15 and TRBJ2-7; D gene uncertain. The CDR3 extends over 13 amino acids. Per germline, CDR1 LNHNV and CDR2 YYDKDF (reference sequence). The CDR3 region has the DNA TGTGCGGGCCATCGGCCCTACTCCTACGAGCAGTACTTC. Amino acid sequence: CAGHRPYSYEQYF.

J is TRBJ1-5 and V is TRBV18, with 7 positions matching TRBD1. Losses at the gene ends were 2 bases for V and 1 base for J; bases not matched to a gene: 8. Germline CDR1 and CDR2: KGHSH and LQKENI. The CDR3 length is 17 residues. CDR3 sequence (DNA): TGTGCCAGCTCACCAGCTAGGGGGCCCCCGAGCAATCAGCCCCAGCATTTT. Its translation: CASSPARGPPSNQPQHF.

The chain recombines TRBV7-2 with TRBJ1-1; D is perhaps TRBD1 (6 bases). The CDR3 is 14 amino acids. V lost 1 base and J lost 2, with 8 bases in between. Germline V gene data show CDR1 as SGHTA and CDR2 as FQGNSA. The CDR3 loop is CASSLVDRNTEAFF. For the CDR3, the DNA is TGTGCCAGCAGCTTAGTGGACAGAAACACTGAAGCTTTCTTT. Filled out from reference TRBV7-2 and TRBJ1-1, the complete variable domain reads GAGVSQSPSNKVTEKGKDVELRCDPISGHTALYWYRQSLGQGLEFLIYFQGNSAPDKSGLPSDRFSAERTGGSVSTLTIQRTQQEDSAVYLCASSLVDRNTEAFFGQGTRLTVV.

The CDR3 coding sequence is TGTGCCAGCAGCCAGGACACGGATCTTACCTATTCACCCCTCCACTTT. Amino acids: CASSQDTDLTYSPLHF. V and J are TRBV5-4 and TRBJ1-6, with TRBD1 as a possible D gene (5 bases). The length of the CDR3 is 16 residues. The germline V gene has CDR1 SGHNT and CDR2 YYREEE (reference sequence). V lost 4 bases, J lost 8 bases, and 19 bases lay in between.

The chain links TRBV6-5 to TRBJ2-7, with TRBD1 as a possible D gene (6 bases). The length of the CDR3 is 15 residues. Trimming stripped 4 bases from V and 3 bases from J, with 16 bases between. Germline V gene lookup returns CDR1 MNHEY and CDR2 SVGAGI. The CDR3 protein is CASSSPGHTNYEQYF. The CDR3 region has the DNA TGTGCCAGCAGTTCCCCGGGACACACGAACTACGAGCAGTACTTC.

The chain couples TRBV29-1 to TRBJ2-1, with 11 bases aligning to TRBD2. Trimming cost V 0 bases and J 6 bases; bases outside gene matches: 10. CDR1 SQVTM and CDR2 ANQGSEA come from the germline V gene. The length of the CDR3 is 17 residues. The CDR3 loop reads CSVEESSGGRPRNEQFF. In DNA form, the CDR3 reads TGCAGCGTTGAAGAGTCTAGCGGGGGGCGCCCCCGCAATGAGCAGTTCTTC.

The V gene is TRBV7-2, the J gene TRBJ2-3; D might be TRBD1 (5 bases). CDR3 length: 14 amino acids. V lost 5 bases, J lost 1 base, and 10 bases lay in between. Germline CDR1 reads SGHTA; CDR2 reads FQGNSA. This chain's CDR3 is CASSGEGGTDTQYF. The DNA for the CDR3 is TGTGCCAGCAGCGGGGAAGGGGGCACAGATACGCAGTATTTT.

V usage is TRBV18 and J usage is TRBJ2-1; 11 bases agree with TRBD2. CDR1 is KGHSH and CDR2 is LQKENI in the germline V gene. V lost 2 bases, J lost 0 bases, and 12 bases stayed unmatched. The CDR3 has 20 amino acids. The CDR3 DNA is TGTGCCAGCTCACCAGTTTTTCTAGCGGGGGGTCAGAGCTCCTACAATGAGCAGTTCTTC. It codes for CASSPVFLAGGQSSYNEQFF. Combining the CDR3 with reference TRBV18 and TRBJ2-1 gives the whole variable domain NAGVMQNPRHLVRRRGQEARLRCSPMKGHSHVYWYRQLPEEGLKFMVYLQKENIIDESGMPKERFSAEFPKEGPSILRIQQVVRGDSAAYFCASSPVFLAGGQSSYNEQFFGPGTRLTVL.

This clone was detected only a few times. V is TRBV5-1 and J is TRBJ1-6, with TRBD1 as a possible D gene (5 bases). This CDR3 comprises 14 residues. Trimming shortened V by 0 bases and J by 7 bases, and 8 bases separated the two germline ends. Looked up from germline, CDR1 is SGHRS and CDR2 is YFSETQ. CDR3 DNA sequence: TGCGCCAGCAGCTTGGGACAGACAAATTCACCCCTCCACTTT. Its protein is CASSLGQTNSPLHF.

The rearrangement links TRBV2 to TRBJ1-2, with TRBD1 matching over 9 bases. The CDR3 has 14 amino acids. The ends lost 6 bases at V and 7 bases at J; junction bases unmatched: 9. Germline V gives CDR1 SNHLY, CDR2 FYNNEI. CDR3 in DNA: TGTGCCAGCAGACCCGGGACAGGGATAAGTGGCTACACCTTC. As protein: CASRPGTGISGYTF.

V is TRBV5-6 and J is TRBJ1-2, with unresolved D. The CDR3 loop spans 14 amino acids. The V end lost 3 bases, the J end lost 0 bases, and 9 bases lay between the germline ends. Germline V gives CDR1 SGHDT, CDR2 YYEEEE. The CDR3 DNA reads as TGTGCCAGCAGCTCGACACTCCCTAACTATGGCTACACCTTC. The encoded protein is CASSSTLPNYGYTF.

Only a few counts were recorded for this clone. The junction departs from germline at one end; a sequencing error may be responsible. The V and J genes are TRBV7-8 and TRBJ1-3; D may be TRBD1 (6 bases). Germline V lookup: CDR1 SGHVS, CDR2 FQNEAQ. The CDR3 sequence is 15 residues long. The CDR3 DNA sequence: TGTGCCAGCAGCTCCAGGGGTAATTCTGCAAACACCATATATTTT. Protein sequence: CASSSRGNSANTIYF. Combining the CDR3 with reference TRBV7-8 and TRBJ1-3 gives the whole variable domain GAGVSQSPRYKVAKRGQDVALRCDPISGHVSLFWYQQALGQGPEFLTYFQNEAQLDKSGLPSDRFFAERPEGSVSTLKIQRTQQEDSAVYLCASSSRGNSANTIYFGEGSWLTVV.

The chain couples TRBV29-1 to TRBJ2-5; no reliable D call. The germline V and J ends were trimmed by 3 bases and 1 base, with 9 bases remaining between them. Germline CDR1 reads SQVTM; CDR2 reads ANQGSEA. The CDR3 runs to 13 residues. The CDR3 protein is CSVEYWSQETQYF. The CDR3 nucleotides are TGCAGCGTTGAGTACTGGTCCCAAGAGACCCAGTACTTC. The full variable domain, its missing parts supplied by reference TRBV29-1 and TRBJ2-5, is SAVISQKPSRDICQRGTSLTIQCQVDSQVTMMFWYRQQPGQSLTLIATANQGSEATYESGFVIDKFPISRPNLTFSTLTVSNMSPEDSSIYLCSVEYWSQETQYFGPGTRLLVL.

V and J are TRBV28 and TRBJ1-2, with D hard to call. Germline V CDR1 and CDR2: MDHEN, SYDVKM. V dropped 4 bases and J dropped 4 bases, with 16 bases sitting between them. The CDR3 covers 15 residues. CDR3 bases: TGTGCCAGCAGTTCCCGGGTCCGCTTCTCCTATGGCTACACCTTC. Translated: CASSSRVRFSYGYTF.

The V gene is TRBV27, the J gene TRBJ2-1; 10 nucleotides match TRBD2. Germline V gives CDR1 MNHEY, CDR2 SMNVEV (reference sequence). The CDR3 sequence is 18 residues long. V shed 5 bases, J shed 2 bases, and the junction held 12 bases outside the gene matches. CDR3 sequence (DNA): TGTGCCAGCAGTGTTCTCGCTAGCGGGGGCCTAACCTACAATGAGCAGTTCTTC. This codes for CASSVLASGGLTYNEQFF.

This rearrangement joins TRBV5-6 to TRBJ1-1, with 7 bases that match TRBD1. The CDR3 length is 13 residues. With V trimmed by 4 bases and J by 4 bases, 4 bases remained unmatched. CDR1 SGHDT and CDR2 YYEEEE come from the germline V gene. The CDR3 sequence: CASSPGGGTEAFF. The DNA for the CDR3 is TGTGCCAGCAGCCCAGGGGGTGGCACTGAAGCTTTCTTT.

The V and J genes are TRBV29-1 and TRBJ2-1; TRBD1 might be the D (6 bases). The V end was cut by 7 bases, the J end by 6 bases, with 16 bases between. Germline lookup yields CDR1 SQVTM and CDR2 ANQGSEA. The CDR3 has 13 amino acids. The CDR3 loop reads CSGHDRTRNEQFF. The CDR3, as DNA: TGCAGCGGCCACGACAGGACCCGCAATGAGCAGTTCTTC.

The table lists this clone with a count of one. The rearrangement uses TRBV6-2 or TRBV6-3 and TRBJ2-5; 13 bases fit TRBD2. Germline V gene sequence: CDR1 MNHEY, CDR2 SVGEGT. V lost 6 bases to trimming and J lost 3 bases; unmatched junction nucleotides: 4. The CDR3 consists of 15 residues. The CDR3, as DNA: TGTGCCAGCAGCTCAGGACTAGCGGGGGAAGAGACCCAGTACTTC. Its translation: CASSSGLAGEETQYF.

This clone was seen many times. This chain uses TRBV4-3 with TRBJ2-7, with D uncertain. The CDR3 is made up of 14 amino acids. Germline V gene data show CDR1 as LGHNA and CDR2 as YSLEER. Between the trimmed V and J ends, which lost 4 bases and 3 bases, there was a span of 13 bases. The CDR3 DNA follows: TGCGCCAGCAGCCCGACCCGACTGGACTACGAGCAGTACTTC. Its translation: CASSPTRLDYEQYF.

V usage is TRBV11-2 and J usage is TRBJ2-7; 9 nucleotides align to TRBD1. CDR1 is SGHAT, CDR2 FQNNGV, per germline. The CDR3 contains 15 residues. V shed 5 bases, J shed 5 bases, and the junction held 10 bases outside the gene matches. The CDR3 here is CASSPHGTGTDEQYF. DNA of the CDR3: TGTGCCAGCAGCCCTCATGGGACAGGGACCGACGAGCAGTACTTC. The complete variable domain, with remaining parts taken from reference TRBV11-2 and TRBJ2-7, reads EAGVAQSPRYKIIEKRQSVAFWCNPISGHATLYWYQQILGQGPKLLIQFQNNGVVDDSQLPKDRFSAERLKGVDSTLKIQPAKLEDSAVYLCASSPHGTGTDEQYFGPGTRLTVT.